Listed here are 27 T cell receptor beta chains from one sample, sequenced in a study of blood T cell repertoires in COVID-19. Method: immunoSEQ multiplex PCR; TCRdb's copy keeps in-frame clones and lacks some. The table lists about 300,000 clones, approximately 89% of them singletons, with less than 3.5% in the top ten. The sequenced material came from PBMCs or T cells enriched from blood (not recorded which). These receptors were taken from a woman between 45 and 60 years old who had been exposed to COVID-19.

Only one count was recorded for this clone. The chain carries TRBV7-2 and TRBJ2-3; 15 positions agree with TRBD2. CDR3 length: 15 residues. Per the germline V gene, CDR1 is SGHTA and CDR2 is FQGNSA. V lost 10 bases to trimming and J lost 5 bases; unmatched junction nucleotides: 7. The CDR3 protein is CATRTSGGDRDTQYF. The CDR3 DNA reads as TGTGCCACCAGGACTAGCGGGGGGGATAGAGATACGCAGTATTTT.

This clone has just one count. This chain links TRBV4-2 with TRBJ2-5; TRBD2 matches at 7 bases. The CDR3 length is 15 residues. V gave up 3 bases and J gave up 5 bases; unmatched junction bases: 9. Germline V gene sequence: CDR1 LGHNA, CDR2 YNFKEQ. Written as DNA, the CDR3 is TGTGCCAGCAGCCAGGGAGGGCAGGGCTCGGAGACCCAGTACTTC. Translation: CASSQGGQGSETQYF.

The gene calls are TRBV5-1 and TRBJ1-5, with a possible D match to TRBD1 (6 bases). The V gene's germline CDR1 is SGHRS and CDR2 YFSETQ. The CDR3 consists of 11 residues. V lost 10 bases to trimming and J lost 8 bases, with 13 bases between them. CDR3 bases: TGCGCCGGAAGGGGGTTGGAGCCCCAGCATTTT. This gives the protein CAGRGLEPQHF.

CDR3 nucleotides: TGTGCCAGCAGCCTGGGTACCGGGACAGGGACCTACGAGCAGTACTTC. It encodes CASSLGTGTGTYEQYF. The V call is TRBV7-2, the J call TRBJ2-7, with 9 bases fitting TRBD1. This CDR3 region has 16 residues. V gave up 5 bases and J gave up 2 bases; unmatched junction bases: 10. Germline V gene sequence: CDR1 SGHTA, CDR2 FQGNSA.

In the case of this clone: The same CDR3 arises from other DNA sequences in this sample as well. The chain links TRBV20-1 to TRBJ2-7, with D hard to call. V lost 6 bases, J lost 3 bases, and 6 bases lay in between. Per germline, CDR1 DFQATT and CDR2 SNEGSKA (reference sequence). The CDR3 sequence is 10 residues long. This chain's CDR3 is CSATNYEQYF. In nucleotides, the CDR3 is TGCAGTGCCACAAACTACGAGCAGTACTTC.

The V gene is TRBV28, the J gene TRBJ2-2, with 7 bases that match TRBD1. This CDR3 has 14 amino acids. With V trimmed by 3 bases and J by 4 bases, 2 bases remained unmatched. The germline gives CDR1 MDHEN, CDR2 SYDVKM. CDR3 coding DNA: TGTGCCAGCAGTTTCGGGACAGTCACCGGGGAGCTGTTTTTT. This encodes CASSFGTVTGELFF.

This clone has just one count. V usage is TRBV28 and J usage is TRBJ2-1, with D possibly being TRBD1 (6 bases). Germline CDR1 MDHEN, CDR2 SYDVKM. The CDR3 length is 16 residues. Trimming pared 5 bases from V and 7 bases from J, leaving 21 bases between. The CDR3 DNA follows: TGTGCCAGCAGTACCAATAGACAGGATTGGAGGAATGAGCAGTTCTTC. It is translated as CASSTNRQDWRNEQFF.

The chain carries TRBV6-5 and TRBJ2-2, with D unresolved. Per germline, CDR1 MNHEY and CDR2 SVGAGI. V was cut by 7 bases and J by 1 base, with 13 bases left in between. The CDR3 is 15 residues long. CDR3 DNA: TGTGCCAGCACCCAATATCAGCGGAACACCGGGGAGCTGTTTTTT. Amino acid sequence: CASTQYQRNTGELFF.

The chain uses TRBV10-3 and TRBJ1-4; D not certain. The CDR3 loop spans 11 amino acids. The germline gives CDR1 ENHRY, CDR2 SYGVKD. DNA of the CDR3: TGTGCATCAGGAAACAATGAAAAACTGTTTTTT. It translates to CASGNNEKLFF.

J is TRBJ2-1 and V is TRBV4-1; 8 bases fit TRBD1. CDR1 is MGHRA, CDR2 YSYEKL, per germline. This CDR3 is built from 16 residues. V lost 1 base to trimming and J lost 0 bases; unmatched junction nucleotides: 2. CDR3 sequence: CASSQVTGGSYNEQFF. The CDR3 bases are TGCGCCAGCAGCCAAGTCACAGGGGGCTCCTACAATGAGCAGTTCTTC.

The V call is TRBV19, the J call TRBJ2-1; D is ambiguous. CDR1 and CDR2 (germline): LNHDA, SQIVND (reference sequence). V was pared by 2 bases and J by 4 bases, with 12 bases between. CDR3 length equals 15 residues. The CDR3 DNA follows: TGTGCCAGTAGTATATCTCTTTCCGCGTACAATGAGCAGTTCTTC. Amino acids: CASSISLSAYNEQFF.

V is TRBV6-5 and J is TRBJ2-7, with D unclear. The germline V gene has CDR1 MNHEY and CDR2 SVGAGI. CDR3 size: 14 residues. The V gene lost 0 bases and the J gene lost 9 bases, with 15 bases spanning the gap. In nucleotides, the CDR3 is TGTGCCAGCAGTTACTCGGGCCGATCCGTCGGGCAGTACTTC. It is translated as CASSYSGRSVGQYF.

The chain combines TRBV7-8 with TRBJ2-3; no reliable D call. The germline V gene has CDR1 SGHVS and CDR2 FQNEAQ. This CDR3 comprises 13 residues. V was trimmed by 1 base and J by 6 bases, leaving 8 bases between them. This CDR3 is CASSLGRLDTQYF. CDR3 nucleotides: TGTGCCAGCAGCTTAGGCAGGCTGGATACGCAGTATTTT. The full variable domain, rest sourced from reference TRBV7-8 and TRBJ2-3, is GAGVSQSPRYKVAKRGQDVALRCDPISGHVSLFWYQQALGQGPEFLTYFQNEAQLDKSGLPSDRFFAERPEGSVSTLKIQRTQQEDSAVYLCASSLGRLDTQYFGPGTRLTVL.

This CDR3 is CASMQGAAETQYF. CDR3 bases: TGTGCCAGCATGCAGGGGGCGGCGGAGACCCAGTACTTC. This chain connects TRBV6-5 to TRBJ2-5, with 8 bases that match TRBD1. CDR3 length: 13 residues. V lost 7 bases, J lost 5 bases, and 6 bases stayed unmatched. The V gene's germline CDR1 is MNHEY and CDR2 SVGAGI.

The gene calls are TRBV25-1 and TRBJ2-2, with 10 bases fitting TRBD2. The CDR3 consists of 15 residues. Trimming at V came to 6 bases and at J to 1 base, leaving 2 bases not matched to a gene. Germline loops: CDR1 MGHDK, CDR2 SYGVNS. Written as DNA, the CDR3 is TGTGCCAGCAGAACTAGCGGGGAGAACACCGGGGAGCTGTTTTTT. Its protein is CASRTSGENTGELFF.

The rearrangement joins TRBV3-1 (or the pseudogene TRBV3-2) to TRBJ2-7; D not resolved. The germline V and J ends were trimmed by 4 bases and 3 bases, with 22 bases remaining between them. Per germline, CDR1 LGHDT and CDR2 YNNKEL (reference sequence). CDR3 length: 17 amino acids. The CDR3 DNA follows: TGTGCCAGCAGCCCAGACCTCGCCACCACGAGAGACTACGAGCAGTACTTC. Translating it yields CASSPDLATTRDYEQYF.

The J gene is TRBJ2-7, the V gene TRBV7-9; 10 nucleotides align to TRBD2. The germline V gene encodes CDR1 SEHNR and CDR2 FQNEAQ (reference sequence). This CDR3 region has 15 residues. J was trimmed by 1 base and V by 7 bases; bases with no gene match: 7. For the CDR3, the DNA is TGTGCCAGCAACCACCCTAGCGGGGGATCCTACGAGCAGTACTTC. This gives the protein CASNHPSGGSYEQYF.

The V gene is TRBV7-8, the J gene TRBJ1-3; 7 bases are a match to TRBD1. The V gene's germline CDR1 is SGHVS and CDR2 FQNEAQ. This CDR3 spans 14 amino acids. Trimming cost V 5 bases and J 1 base; bases outside gene matches: 2. The CDR3 loop reads CASSQGVSGNTIYF. CDR3 coding DNA: TGTGCCAGCAGCCAGGGGGTATCTGGAAACACCATATATTTT.

This sequence joins TRBV7-2 and TRBJ1-5; no definite D call. The germline CDR1 and CDR2 sequences are SGHTA and FQGNSA. The CDR3 covers 15 residues. Trimming took 5 bases from V and 1 from J, leaving 12 bases between them. The DNA for the CDR3 is TGTGCCAGCAGCGCCACGGGTGGAAGCAATCAGCCCCAGCATTTT. Translation: CASSATGGSNQPQHF.

The rearrangement links TRBV9 to TRBJ1-6; TRBD1 is a possible D gene (5 bases). V was cut by 2 bases and J by 7 bases, with 10 bases left in between. The V gene's germline CDR1 is SGDLS and CDR2 YYNGEE. This CDR3 spans 14 amino acids. The CDR3 loop reads CASSVGRQNSPLHF. CDR3 bases: TGTGCCAGCAGCGTCGGAAGACAGAATTCACCCCTCCACTTT. The full variable domain, in which reference TRBV9 and TRBJ1-6 provide the parts outside the CDR3, is DSGVTQTPKHLITATGQRVTLRCSPRSGDLSVYWYQQSLDQGLQFLIQYYNGEERAKGNILERFSAQQFPDLHSELNLSSLELGDSALYFCASSVGRQNSPLHFGNGTRLTVT.

The rearrangement uses TRBV4-2 and TRBJ2-2; TRBD2 is a possible D gene (6 bases). Trimming took 0 bases from V and 5 from J, leaving 16 bases between them. Germline V gene lookup returns CDR1 LGHNA and CDR2 YNFKEQ. The CDR3 runs 17 residues. As DNA, the CDR3 is TGTGCCAGCAGCCAAGATTTGTCGGCCGGGGGAACCGGGGAGCTGTTTTTT. Residues: CASSQDLSAGGTGELFF.

This clone was detected a few times. The chain couples TRBV24-1 to TRBJ1-2; 7 bases line up with TRBD1. This CDR3 has 13 residues. Germline CDR1 is KGHDR and CDR2 is SFDVKD. The V and J ends lost 8 bases and 1 base, in that order; junction bases with no gene match: 3. For the CDR3, the DNA is TGTGCCACCACGCAGGGGGGTAACTATGGCTACACCTTC. It specifies CATTQGGNYGYTF.

This clone was recorded once. J is TRBJ2-1 and V is TRBV5-1; the match to TRBD1 covers 8 bases. Germline loops: CDR1 SGHRS, CDR2 YFSETQ. The junction had 8 bases not matched to a gene; V was cut back by 4 bases and J by 2 bases. The CDR3 is 16 amino acids. The CDR3 nucleotides read TGCGCCAGCAGCCCCTCTGGGACAGGCGCCTACAATGAGCAGTTCTTC. Its protein is CASSPSGTGAYNEQFF.

The chain carries TRBV7-9 and TRBJ1-5; D possibly corresponds to TRBD1 (6 bases). Germline CDR1 reads SEHNR; CDR2 reads FQNEAQ (reference sequence). This CDR3 is built from 16 residues. V lost 5 bases and J lost 5, with 19 bases in between. In DNA, the CDR3 is TGTGCCAGCAGCCCCCCTTTGGGGGAGGGGGATCAGCCCCAGCATTTT. The encoded protein is CASSPPLGEGDQPQHF.

This clone has only a few counts. The chain is built from TRBV7-9 and TRBJ1-1, with D possibly TRBD1 on 5 matching bases. There are 13 residues in the CDR3. Germline V gives CDR1 SEHNR, CDR2 FQNEAQ (reference sequence). V lost 10 bases and J lost 1, with 13 bases in between. CDR3 in DNA: TGTGCCACCCGGGTAGGGGAGAACACTGAAGCTTTCTTT. Protein: CATRVGENTEAFF. The full variable domain, its missing parts supplied by reference TRBV7-9 and TRBJ1-1, is DTGVSQNPRHKITKRGQNVTFRCDPISEHNRLYWYRQTLGQGPEFLTYFQNEAQLEKSRLLSDRFSAERPKGSFSTLEIQRTEQGDSAMYLCATRVGENTEAFFGQGTRLTVV.

The gene calls are TRBV5-1 and TRBJ2-1, with D tentatively TRBD2 (5 bases). The CDR3 has 14 residues. Germline V lookup: CDR1 SGHRS, CDR2 YFSETQ. Trimming stripped 1 base from V and 7 bases from J, with 12 bases between. CDR3 sequence: CASSLSRGINEQFF. The DNA for the CDR3 is TGCGCCAGCAGCTTGAGTCGAGGGATAAATGAGCAGTTCTTC.

The rearrangement uses TRBV4-1 and TRBJ2-7; D is perhaps TRBD2 (5 bases). Germline V gene sequence: CDR1 MGHRA, CDR2 YSYEKL. The germline V and J ends were trimmed by 2 bases and 3 bases, with 14 bases remaining between them. This CDR3 is built from 15 residues. This CDR3 is CASSQSLGSYYEQYF. In DNA, the CDR3 is TGCGCCAGCAGCCAATCACTAGGGTCTTACTACGAGCAGTACTTC.